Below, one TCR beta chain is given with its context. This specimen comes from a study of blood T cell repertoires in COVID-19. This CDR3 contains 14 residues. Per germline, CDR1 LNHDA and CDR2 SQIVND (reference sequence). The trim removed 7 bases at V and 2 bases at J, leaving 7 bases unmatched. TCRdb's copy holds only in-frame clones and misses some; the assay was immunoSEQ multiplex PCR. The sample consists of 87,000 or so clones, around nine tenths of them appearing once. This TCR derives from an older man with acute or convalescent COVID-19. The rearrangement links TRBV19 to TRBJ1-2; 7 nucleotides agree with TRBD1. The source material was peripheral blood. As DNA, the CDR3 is TGTGCCAGTATTACAACAGGGGTGAACTATGGCTACACCTTC. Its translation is CASITTGVNYGYTF.